This T cell receptor (beta chain) appears in the sequencing data of a study of shared clonotypes between healthy human individuals. Turning to the study itself: Donors, aged 18 to 49, were a couple of women and three men.

Naive CD45RA+ and memory CD45RA-negative subsets were split from CD4+ cells. Trimming cost V 4 bases and J 7 bases; bases outside gene matches: 7. Germline V gene sequence: CDR1 GTSNPN, CDR2 SVGIG (reference sequence). The CDR3 length is 13 residues. Original data processing: Sequence data from immunoSEQ were junction-only and lacked quality scores; consequently, filtering differed. Produced via immunoSEQ multiplex PCR; TCRdb's table is partial and in-frame only. V and J calls and clone size follow that table, whereas D and trimming were derived from the DNA. Here the sample spans over a million clones, about 75% being singletons. Broader study findings: Only blood underwent sampling, and tissue repertoires likely differ.

Concerning this clone itself: Its specificity is not known.

The source is a man aged 18 to 29 in good health. The specimen sequenced was memory CD4+ T cells sorted from blood. Specified subset: CD45RA-negative fraction. The chain carries TRBV30 and TRBJ2-1; 7 bases are shared with TRBD2. The CDR3, as DNA: TGTGCCTGGAATAGACTAGCTCGGAATGAGCAGTTCTTC. Residues: CAWNRLARNEQFF.